This T cell receptor beta chain was observed in a study of long-term antiretroviral therapy in people with HIV. Running of the v3.0 immunoSEQ assay took place at survey level. Clones were sequenced by immunoSEQ multiplex PCR, and TCRdb holds only the in-frame ones, with some missing. Seen here are 33,000 or so clones, roughly 80% observed once, and the top ten hold 13%. The CDR3 covers 15 residues. Germline CDR1 reads LGHNA; CDR2 reads YNFKEQ. V was clipped by 0 bases and J by 2 bases, with 8 bases between them. The receptor was derived from a man between 18 and 35 years old with HIV. This specimen consisted of unsorted PBMCs, obtained 0.3 years after starting antiretroviral therapy. The genes are TRBV4-2 and TRBJ1-5; D not certain. CDR3 in amino acids: CASSQDPQGNQPQHF. CDR3 DNA: TGTGCCAGCAGCCAAGATCCGCAGGGCAATCAGCCCCAGCATTTT.